This section outlines one T cell receptor beta chain sequence together with its context. The antigen is undetermined. Sequencing libraries made from TCR beta cDNA carried unique molecular identifiers. When roughly 1 to 10 million T cells were used, they gave about 540,000 cDNA molecules. TCRdb redid the calling of the PCR reads with MiXCR, one entry per CDR3 protein. The sample lists 150,000 to 200,000 distinct CDR3 sequences, 35% to 40% occurring once. The source of the sample is a study of post-analysis software for immune sequencing data. General study findings and limits: Batch-matched samples strongly co-clustered by F measure. Controls had significantly higher normalized Chao1 diversity than multiple sclerosis patients.

This material consisted of blood, taken after autologous hematopoietic stem cell transplantation. This sequence was found in a girl between 10 and 17 years old with multiple sclerosis.

The CDR3 DNA reads as TGCGCCAGCAGCCTGATCCCGAGGACAGGGGATAACTATGGCTACACCTTC. Residues: CASSLIPRTGDNYGYTF. The V call is TRBV5-1, the J call TRBJ1-2; 9 bases align to TRBD1. The CDR3 consists of 17 residues. Germline V gives CDR1 SGHRS, CDR2 YFSETQ. Losses at the gene ends were 4 bases for V and 1 base for J; bases not matched to a gene: 11.